The next 7 T cell receptor beta chains were all read from a single sample in a study of persistence of HIV-infected CD4 T cells. The libraries were made with immunoSEQ version 4 in survey mode. Assay used: immunoSEQ multiplex PCR; TCRdb lists only in-frame clones, some missing. The data contain approximately 40,000 clones, 70% to 80% of them singletons. These TCRs are of unknown antigen specificity. The stimulus was an HIV-1 Gag 15-mer peptide pool, about 1.1 ug/peptide/mL. CD40L/CD69 double-negative CD45RO-high memory CD4+ T cells were collected. The input for sequencing was CD4+ T cells sorted from PBMCs after roughly 17-hour stimulation, taken from a patient who received antiretroviral therapy. These receptors were taken from an adult man with HIV who was CMV-seropositive.

The sample holds a few counts of this clone. CDR3 sequence: CASSQGQLNEQFF. In DNA form, the CDR3 reads TGTGCCAGCAGTCAGGGACAGCTCAATGAGCAGTTCTTC. The chain employs TRBV6-5 and TRBJ2-1; 7 bases map to TRBD1. Germline V gives CDR1 MNHEY, CDR2 SVGAGI. The CDR3 runs 13 residues. Losses at the gene ends were 5 bases for V and 6 bases for J; bases not matched to a gene: 4.

This clone turned up a few times. V gene TRBV5-1 combines with J gene TRBJ1-1, with a tentative D call TRBD1 (5 bases). V lost 10 bases and J 3 bases, leaving 16 bases between the germline ends. The CDR3 spans 13 residues. Germline V gene data show CDR1 as SGHRS and CDR2 as YFSETQ. The CDR3 loop reads CAQTQGGYTEAFF. The DNA for the CDR3 is TGCGCCCAAACTCAGGGAGGGTACACTGAAGCTTTCTTT.

This clone has only a few counts. The chain recombines TRBV6-2 or TRBV6-3 with TRBJ1-3; no firm D call. Germline loops: CDR1 MNHEY, CDR2 SVGEGT. V lost 0 bases and J 1 base, leaving 7 bases between the germline ends. This CDR3 comprises 15 residues. The CDR3 protein is CASSYSPGSGNTIYF. As DNA, the CDR3 is TGTGCCAGCAGTTACTCGCCCGGGTCTGGAAACACCATATATTTT.

This clone appeared a few times. This rearrangement joins TRBV6-1 to TRBJ2-7; 7 positions match TRBD2. The CDR3 is made up of 18 amino acids. With V trimmed by 2 bases and J by 6 bases, 19 bases remained unmatched. Germline V CDR1 and CDR2: MNHNS, SASEGT. In nucleotides, the CDR3 is TGTGCCAGCAGTGAATTTACAGGACCTTTGGGGGGGGGTACCGAGCAGTACTTC. This encodes CASSEFTGPLGGGTEQYF.

V and J are TRBV25-1 and TRBJ2-7; 7 bases align to TRBD2. The CDR3 has 12 residues. The V gene end was trimmed by 8 bases and the J gene end by 2 bases; junction bases not matched to a gene: 3. The germline V gene has CDR1 MGHDK and CDR2 SYGVNS. CDR3 DNA sequence: TGTGCCAGCGGGAGGGCCCCCTACGAGCAGTACTTC. Translation gives CASGRAPYEQYF.

In nucleotides, the CDR3 is TGTGCCAGCAGCTTAGACCGAGCTAACTATGGCTACACCTTC. Encoded protein: CASSLDRANYGYTF. This chain uses TRBV11-1 with TRBJ1-2, with no clear D. In germline, CDR1 is SGHAT, CDR2 FQDESV (reference sequence). The CDR3 extends over 14 amino acids. Trimming removed 1 base from V and 0 bases from J, with 6 bases in between.

The rearrangement uses TRBV30 and TRBJ1-2; D not certain. The CDR3 is 18 amino acids. The germline CDR1 and CDR2 sequences are GTSNPN and SVGIG (reference sequence). V was clipped by 0 bases and J by 4 bases, with 24 bases between them. CDR3 protein: CAWSVGGPGVLGGYGYTF. For the CDR3, the DNA is TGTGCCTGGAGTGTAGGAGGGCCGGGAGTACTAGGAGGCTATGGCTACACCTTC.